The clone carrying this T cell receptor beta chain was seen a handful of times. The data belong to a study of blood T cells in healthy people across ages. Germline assignment: CDR1 SGHDN and CDR2 FVKESK. The CDR3 runs to 15 residues. V lost 8 bases, J lost 4 bases, and 17 bases lay in between. PCR was performed a second time for roughly 7 to 11 cycles using a sample-barcoded 5' primer and a J-beta primer mix. Carrying 12 random nucleotides, a template-switch adaptor labeled each individual cDNA molecule. TCRdb analysed the 5' RACE reads with MiXCR anew, one entry per CDR3 protein. The sample lists more than 650,000 distinct CDR3 sequences; 20% to 25% were seen once.

The sequenced material came from blood. The chain couples TRBV14 to TRBJ2-2; possibly TRBD2 for D (6 bases). The TCR comes from a man aged 70-80 years in good health. This CDR3 is CASGKRGLFTGELFF. The CDR3 DNA reads TGTGCCAGCGGCAAACGGGGACTCTTCACCGGGGAGCTGTTTTTT.